One and the same sample provided the 10 T cell receptor beta chains below, sequenced in a study of CD8 T cells in Susac syndrome. When the RNA was reverse transcribed, random hexamers were used with an input of roughly 0.5 to 1 ug. TCRdb used MiXCR to reprocess the immunoSEQ multiplex PCR reads, holding one entry per CDR3 protein. The table has some 180,000 distinct CDR3 sequences, over 85% seen once. What was sequenced was CD4+ T cells from PBMCs. The receptors come from a human donor in good health.

The V call is TRBV7-9, the J call TRBJ1-1; D is uncertain. This CDR3 region has 14 residues. Germline CDR1 SEHNR, CDR2 FQNEAQ (reference sequence). V gave up 2 bases and J gave up 0 bases, with 7 bases separating them. The chain's CDR3 is CASSLQLMNTEAFF. The CDR3, as DNA: TGTGCCAGCAGCTTACAGCTGATGAACACTGAAGCTTTCTTT. Looking up the rest from reference TRBV7-9 and TRBJ1-1 gives the full variable domain: DTGVSQNPRHKITKRGQNVTFRCDPISEHNRLYWYRQTLGQGPEFLTYFQNEAQLEKSRLLSDRFSAERPKGSFSTLEIQRTEQGDSAMYLCASSLQLMNTEAFFGQGTRLTVV.

The J gene is TRBJ2-7, the V gene TRBV11-2, with D perhaps matching TRBD2 (6 bases). CDR3 length: 15 residues. V lost 0 bases and J 4 bases, leaving 13 bases between the germline ends. Germline V gives CDR1 SGHAT, CDR2 FQNNGV. CDR3 sequence (DNA): TGTGCCAGCAGCTTAGAGTCGGGAGTGTGGTACGAGCAGTACTTC. Translating gives CASSLESGVWYEQYF.

Only a few counts were recorded for this clonotype. The chain is built from TRBV24-1 and TRBJ2-7; 9 bases fit TRBD2. The CDR3 sequence is 14 residues long. Trimming removed 8 bases from V and 2 bases from J; junction bases left unmatched: 6. In germline, CDR1 is KGHDR, CDR2 SFDVKD. CDR3 sequence: CATTIAGAPYEQYF. CDR3 sequence (DNA): TGTGCCACCACCATAGCGGGAGCCCCCTACGAGCAGTACTTC.

The gene calls are TRBV29-1 and TRBJ2-2; D is undetermined. The V gene lost 6 bases and the J gene lost 1 base, with 12 bases spanning the gap. CDR3 length: 14 residues. From germline, CDR1 is SQVTM and CDR2 ANQGSEA. Here the CDR3 reads CSVVNRQNTGELFF. The DNA of the CDR3 is TGCAGCGTCGTTAACAGACAGAACACCGGGGAGCTGTTTTTT.

V is TRBV7-2 and J is TRBJ2-6; 7 positions match TRBD1. Unmatched junction bases numbered 7, after V lost 8 bases and J lost 0 bases. The CDR3 extends over 16 amino acids. Germline values: CDR1 SGHTA, CDR2 FQGNSA. CDR3: CASRRDSFSGANVLTF. CDR3 DNA sequence: TGTGCCAGCCGCCGGGACAGCTTCTCTGGGGCCAACGTCCTGACTTTC.

The genes are TRBV3-1 and TRBJ2-1, with TRBD2 identical over 8 bases. The CDR3 has 17 residues. From germline, CDR1 is LGHDT and CDR2 YNNKEL (reference sequence). The trim removed 3 bases at V and 8 bases at J, leaving 15 bases unmatched. DNA for the CDR3: TGTGCCAGCAGCCACCTCCCTCCCGGGACTAGAAATTATGAGCAGTTCTTC. This encodes CASSHLPPGTRNYEQFF.

The chain couples TRBV7-2 to TRBJ2-5, with D perhaps matching TRBD1 (6 bases). Germline V CDR1 and CDR2: SGHTA, FQGNSA. This CDR3 region has 13 residues. Trimming removed 3 bases at V and 8 bases at J, with 13 bases between. The CDR3 spells CASSFPGTFTQYF. CDR3 DNA: TGTGCCAGCAGCTTCCCCGGGACATTTACCCAGTACTTC.

This chain connects TRBV15 to TRBJ2-7; possible D gene TRBD1, 6 bases. V lost 0 bases, J lost 5 bases, and 14 bases lay in between. The CDR3 runs to 15 residues. Germline lookup yields CDR1 LNHNV and CDR2 YYDKDF (reference sequence). The CDR3 sequence is CATSRDTGSSDEQYF. The CDR3 DNA reads TGTGCCACCAGCAGAGACACAGGGTCGTCAGACGAGCAGTACTTC.

The rearrangement joins TRBV6-5 to TRBJ2-5; unclear D gene. The CDR3 is 11 residues long. Germline values: CDR1 MNHEY, CDR2 SVGAGI. The V end was cut by 2 bases, the J end by 7 bases, with 5 bases between. CDR3 in amino acids: CASSYKGTQYF. The CDR3 DNA reads TGTGCCAGCAGTTACAAGGGGACCCAGTACTTC.

This clonotype was observed once. The V gene is TRBV18, the J gene TRBJ2-7; tentatively, D is TRBD2 (5 bases). Between the trimmed V and J ends, which lost 3 bases and 3 bases, there was a span of 6 bases. Germline assignment: CDR1 KGHSH and CDR2 LQKENI. The CDR3 has 12 residues. CDR3: CASSPRDYEQYF. The DNA of the CDR3 is TGTGCCAGCTCACCGAGGGACTACGAGCAGTACTTC. Using reference TRBV18 and TRBJ2-7 for the parts outside the CDR3, the full variable domain is NAGVMQNPRHLVRRRGQEARLRCSPMKGHSHVYWYRQLPEEGLKFMVYLQKENIIDESGMPKERFSAEFPKEGPSILRIQQVVRGDSAAYFCASSPRDYEQYFGPGTRLTVT.